Listed below are T cell receptor beta chains from one sample, sequenced in a study of regulatory T cells in long-lasting Graves disease. TCRdb redid the calling of the multiplex PCR reads with MiXCR, one entry per CDR3 protein. The data show 560,000 or so distinct CDR3 sequences, about 15% seen once. The same specimen was also included in a second study, on T cells in Graves' hyperthyroidism and ophthalmopathy.

Sequenced material: peripheral blood mononuclear cells (PBMCs), taken at new diagnosis, from a patient treated with antithyroid drugs. The origin of the receptors is a man younger than 35 with Graves disease. Both conserved end residues are trimmed from each CDR3.

length: 12; J: TRBJ2-5; V: TRBV2; CDR3: ASSDVASGTTQY
length: 11; J: TRBJ2-5; V: TRBV9; CDR3: ASSVTDRGTQY
length: 11; J: TRBJ2-7; V: TRBV11-2; CDR3: ASSYGRTSEQY
length: 14; J: TRBJ2-3; V: TRBV5-6; CDR3: ASSFSTSGSTDTQY
length: 13; J: TRBJ2-1; V: TRBV7-9; CDR3: ASSGLAGPYNEQF
length: 13; J: TRBJ2-2; V: TRBV5-1; CDR3: ASSFTRRGTGELF
length: 11; J: TRBJ2-2; V: TRBV14; CDR3: ASRSNVPGELF
length: 13; J: TRBJ2-1; V: TRBV6-1; CDR3: ASSPGGSGSVGQF
length: 13; J: TRBJ2-6; V: TRBV29-1; CDR3: SVGRGDSGANVLT
length: 13; J: TRBJ2-1; V: TRBV7-9; CDR3: ASSPRDSTYNEQF
length: 15; J: TRBJ2-3; V: TRBV28; CDR3: ASSRPDGVVSTDTQY
length: 10; J: -; V: TRBV10-3; CDR3: AISDDRETQY
length: 11; J: TRBJ2-1; V: TRBV13; CDR3: ASSLLTSGRPF
length: 14; J: TRBJ1-1; V: TRBV6-5; CDR3: ASSSSPGLLNTEAF
length: 13; J: TRBJ2-4; V: TRBV20-1; CDR3: SAKGGSTAKNIQY
length: 15; J: TRBJ2-7; V: TRBV20-1; CDR3: SARPSGGLAGMYEQY
length: 13; J: TRBJ2-5; V: TRBV7-9; CDR3: ASSPRRVGLETQY
length: 13; J: TRBJ2-1; V: TRBV5-1; CDR3: ASSSRLAGGNEQF
length: 14; J: TRBJ2-5; V: TRBV20-1; CDR3: SARTGNGRHQETQY
length: 11; J: TRBJ1-1; V: TRBV12-3/TRBV12-4; CDR3: ASRVTGGTEAF
length: 15; J: TRBJ2-1; V: TRBV5-1; CDR3: ASSLFGREASYNEQF
length: 12; J: TRBJ1-1; V: TRBV12-3/TRBV12-4; CDR3: ASTYLDRDSEAF
length: 13; J: TRBJ1-2; V: TRBV20-1; CDR3: SARDSGTEYYGYT
length: 12; J: TRBJ1-6; V: TRBV12-3/TRBV12-4; CDR3: ASSRTGGNSPLH
length: 13; J: TRBJ2-5; V: TRBV20-1; CDR3: SARDWGGDGETQY
length: 17; J: TRBJ2-5; V: TRBV11-2; CDR3: ASSQEWGRGREGVETQY
length: 15; J: TRBJ2-2; V: TRBV3-1; CDR3: ASSRGLAGGRTGELF
length: 10; J: TRBJ2-7; V: TRBV29-1; CDR3: SVGYRAYEQY
length: 9; J: TRBJ2-5; V: TRBV11-1; CDR3: ASSALGTQY
length: 14; J: TRBJ2-7; V: TRBV7-9; CDR3: ASSLSAGGTSYEQY
length: 15; J: TRBJ1-1; V: TRBV30; CDR3: AWSVVRGRSMNTEAF
length: 11; J: TRBJ2-1; V: TRBV20-1; CDR3: SARALFLNEQF